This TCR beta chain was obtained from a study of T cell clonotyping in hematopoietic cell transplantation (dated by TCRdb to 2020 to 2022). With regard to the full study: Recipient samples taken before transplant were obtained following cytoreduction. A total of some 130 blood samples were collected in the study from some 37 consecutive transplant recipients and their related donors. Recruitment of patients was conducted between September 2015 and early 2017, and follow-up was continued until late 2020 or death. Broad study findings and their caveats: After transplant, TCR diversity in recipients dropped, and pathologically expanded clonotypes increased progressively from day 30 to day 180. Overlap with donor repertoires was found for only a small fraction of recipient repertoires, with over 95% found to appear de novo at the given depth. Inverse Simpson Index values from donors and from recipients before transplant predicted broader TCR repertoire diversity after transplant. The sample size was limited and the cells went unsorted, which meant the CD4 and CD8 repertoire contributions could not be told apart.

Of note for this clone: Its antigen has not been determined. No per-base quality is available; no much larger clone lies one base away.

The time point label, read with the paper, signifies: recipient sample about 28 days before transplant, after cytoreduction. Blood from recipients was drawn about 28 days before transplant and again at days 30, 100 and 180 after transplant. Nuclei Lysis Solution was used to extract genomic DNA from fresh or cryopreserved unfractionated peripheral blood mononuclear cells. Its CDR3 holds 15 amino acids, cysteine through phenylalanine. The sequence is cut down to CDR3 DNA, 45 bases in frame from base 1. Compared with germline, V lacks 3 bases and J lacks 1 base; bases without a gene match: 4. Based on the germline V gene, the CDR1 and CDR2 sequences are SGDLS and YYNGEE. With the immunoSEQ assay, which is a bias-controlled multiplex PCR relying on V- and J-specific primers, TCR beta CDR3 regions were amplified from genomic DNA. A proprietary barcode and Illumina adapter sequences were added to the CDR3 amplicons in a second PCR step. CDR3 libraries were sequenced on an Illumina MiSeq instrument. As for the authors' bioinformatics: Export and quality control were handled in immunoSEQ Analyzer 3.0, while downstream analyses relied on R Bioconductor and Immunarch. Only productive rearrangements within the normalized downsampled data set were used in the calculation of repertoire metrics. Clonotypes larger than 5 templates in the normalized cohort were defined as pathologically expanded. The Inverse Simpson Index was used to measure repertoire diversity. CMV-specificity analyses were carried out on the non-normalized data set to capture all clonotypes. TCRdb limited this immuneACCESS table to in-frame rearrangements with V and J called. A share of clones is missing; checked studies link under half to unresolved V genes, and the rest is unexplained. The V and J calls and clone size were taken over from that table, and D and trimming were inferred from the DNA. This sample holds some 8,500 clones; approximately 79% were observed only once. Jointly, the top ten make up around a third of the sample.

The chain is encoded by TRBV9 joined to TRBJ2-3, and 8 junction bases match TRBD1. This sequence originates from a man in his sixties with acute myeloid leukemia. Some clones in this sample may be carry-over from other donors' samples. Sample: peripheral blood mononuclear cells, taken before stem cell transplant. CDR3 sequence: CASSGQTGGTDTQYF. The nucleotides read TGTGCCAGCAGCGGGCAGACAGGGGGCACAGATACGCAGTATTTT.